This TCR beta chain came from a study of regulatory T cells in long-lasting Graves disease. Germline V CDR1 and CDR2: DFQATT, SNEGSKA (reference sequence). CDR3 length: 13 amino acids. V lost 5 bases and J lost 3, with 14 bases in between. Time point in this sample: newly diagnosed GD, antithyroid drugs for less than 3 months. Extracted RNA from PBMCs served as the source of the TCR library. Construction of TCR beta libraries relied on iRepertoire HTBI primers and on Arm-PCR targeting CDR3 regions. TCRdb redid the calling of the multiplex PCR reads with MiXCR, one entry per CDR3 protein. The sample consists of 350,000 to 500,000 distinct CDR3 sequences, roughly 15% of them appearing once. These data were likewise used in another study, on T cells in Graves' hyperthyroidism and ophthalmopathy. That source adds: Primed by the HTBI set, a first-round RT-PCR was run on the TCR CDR3.

This TCR derives from a woman younger than 35 with Graves disease. The specimen was peripheral blood mononuclear cells (PBMCs), collected at new diagnosis, from a patient treated with antithyroid drugs. This rearrangement joins TRBV20-1 to TRBJ2-7; D may be TRBD2 (5 bases). This chain's CDR3 is CSAAPGTSYEQYF. The CDR3, as DNA: TGCAGTGCTGCCCCGGGAACAAGCTACGAGCAGTACTTC.